Below, 14 T cell receptor beta chains from the same sample are listed, as sequenced in a study of blood T cell repertoires in COVID-19. The protocol was immunoSEQ multiplex PCR, while the TCRdb copy is restricted to in-frame clones and leaves out a portion. Of some 110,000 clones listed, roughly 83% are singletons. Sequenced: peripheral blood. These receptors were taken from an older woman with acute or convalescent COVID-19.

This chain links TRBV2 with TRBJ1-4; D gene unclear. Trimming shortened V by 8 bases and J by 3 bases, and 10 bases separated the two germline ends. CDR1 is SNHLY, CDR2 FYNNEI, per germline. The CDR3 is 13 residues long. CDR3 in amino acids: CASAGGPNEKLFF. CDR3 DNA sequence: TGTGCCAGCGCGGGCGGGCCTAATGAAAAACTGTTTTTT.

This clone came up once. The chain links TRBV14 to TRBJ1-1; D is possibly TRBD1 (5 bases). Trimming shortened V by 5 bases and J by 0 bases, and 13 bases separated the two germline ends. The CDR3 is 15 residues long. Germline V gene sequence: CDR1 SGHDN, CDR2 FVKESK. The chain's CDR3 is CASSARQLMNTEAFF. The CDR3 nucleotides read TGTGCCAGCAGCGCCCGACAGCTAATGAACACTGAAGCTTTCTTT. Using reference TRBV14 and TRBJ1-1 for the parts outside the CDR3, the full variable domain is EAGVTQFPSHSVIEKGQTVTLRCDPISGHDNLYWYRRVMGKEIKFLLHFVKESKQDESGMPNNRFLAERTGGTYSTLKVQPAELEDSGVYFCASSARQLMNTEAFFGQGTRLTVV.

This clone was counted a few times. J is TRBJ2-7 and V is TRBV24-1, with unresolved D. Trimming left V 6 bases short and J 2 bases short, with 7 bases between. This CDR3 region has 12 residues. Per germline, CDR1 KGHDR and CDR2 SFDVKD. The CDR3 here is CATSTDTYEQYF. The CDR3 nucleotides are TGTGCCACCAGTACTGATACCTACGAGCAGTACTTC.

This clone was counted between two and nine times. The CDR3 DNA sequence: TGCGCCAGCGGAGTCTCTACAAGGAGGGATACGCAGTATTTT. Its protein product is CASGVSTRRDTQYF. The chain is built from TRBV5-1 and TRBJ2-3, with D possibly matching TRBD2 (5 bases). Trimming removed 7 bases from V and 6 bases from J, with 18 bases in between. The germline V gene has CDR1 SGHRS and CDR2 YFSETQ. CDR3 size: 14 residues. Variable domain in full (rest from reference TRBV5-1 and TRBJ2-3): KAGVTQTPRYLIKTRGQQVTLSCSPISGHRSVSWYQQTPGQGLQFLFEYFSETQRNKGNFPGRFSGRQFSNSRSEMNVSTLELGDSALYLCASGVSTRRDTQYFGPGTRLTVL.

The rearrangement joins TRBV18 to TRBJ1-2; D call uncertain. Trimming removed 2 bases at V and 5 bases at J, with 18 bases between. CDR1 is KGHSH and CDR2 is LQKENI in the germline V gene. The CDR3 runs 16 residues. For the CDR3, the DNA is TGTGCCAGCTCACCAAGTCGCGAGGGCAGAGCATATGGCTACACCTTC. Its protein is CASSPSREGRAYGYTF.

The V gene is TRBV3-1 (or the pseudogene TRBV3-2), the J gene TRBJ2-5; 10 bases match TRBD2. This CDR3 spans 14 amino acids. V lost 4 bases to trimming and J lost 7 bases; unmatched junction nucleotides: 6. The germline V gene encodes CDR1 LGHDT and CDR2 YNNKEL (reference sequence). The CDR3 sequence: CASSPLAGKGTQYF. DNA of the CDR3: TGTGCCAGCAGCCCACTAGCGGGGAAGGGGACCCAGTACTTC.

This clone was picked up one time. Other DNA sequences of this sample code for an identical CDR3. V usage is TRBV5-1 and J usage is TRBJ1-5; D might be TRBD1 (5 bases). This CDR3 has 15 residues. The germline CDR1 and CDR2 sequences are SGHRS and YFSETQ. Trimming stripped 0 bases from V and 1 base from J, with 8 bases between. The CDR3 loop reads CASSLEGASNQPQHF. Here the CDR3 DNA reads TGCGCCAGCAGCTTGGAAGGGGCGAGCAATCAGCCCCAGCATTTT.

This chain uses TRBV2 with TRBJ2-2; TRBD2 matches at 10 bases. The CDR3 has 16 amino acids. The J segment lost 2 bases and the V segment lost 6 bases, leaving 6 bases of the junction unmatched. The germline gives CDR1 SNHLY, CDR2 FYNNEI. The CDR3 protein is CASRQLAGANTGELFF. The CDR3 bases are TGTGCCAGCAGGCAGCTAGCGGGGGCCAACACCGGGGAGCTGTTTTTT.

CDR3 sequence reads: CATSREAGEADTQYF. As DNA, the CDR3 is TGTGCCACCAGCAGAGAAGCGGGGGAGGCAGATACGCAGTATTTT. This rearrangement joins TRBV15 to TRBJ2-3; 8 bases fit TRBD2. The CDR3 consists of 15 residues. V lost 0 bases and J lost 4; bases outside the gene matches: 3. The germline gives CDR1 LNHNV, CDR2 YYDKDF (reference sequence). Full variable domain (outside the CDR3, taken from reference TRBV15 and TRBJ2-3): DAMVIQNPRYQVTQFGKPVTLSCSQTLNHNVMYWYQQKSSQAPKLLFHYYDKDFNNEADTPDNFQSRRPNTSFCFLDIRSPGLGDTAMYLCATSREAGEADTQYFGPGTRLTVL.

This sequence joins TRBV19 and TRBJ2-6; possibly TRBD1 for D (6 bases). The germline V and J ends were trimmed by 5 bases and 0 bases, with 11 bases remaining between them. Germline loops: CDR1 LNHDA, CDR2 SQIVND (reference sequence). The CDR3 covers 16 residues. The CDR3 here is CASSFSDSSGANVLTF. The CDR3 region has the DNA TGTGCCAGTAGTTTTTCGGACAGCTCTGGGGCCAACGTCCTGACTTTC.

This chain uses TRBV5-5 with TRBJ2-5; the D is unclear. V was clipped by 4 bases and J by 2 bases, with 12 bases between them. The CDR3 has 14 residues. Germline CDR1 is SGHKS and CDR2 is YYEKEE (reference sequence). The CDR3 sequence is CASSPVLVQETQYF. CDR3 DNA: TGTGCCAGCAGCCCCGTACTGGTACAAGAGACCCAGTACTTC. Looking up the rest from reference TRBV5-5 and TRBJ2-5 gives the full variable domain: DAGVTQSPTHLIKTRGQQVTLRCSPISGHKSVSWYQQVLGQGPQFIFQYYEKEERGRGNFPDRFSARQFPNYSSELNVNALLLGDSALYLCASSPVLVQETQYFGPGTRLLVL.

The J gene is TRBJ1-1, the V gene TRBV4-1, with TRBD1 matching over 10 bases. V lost 4 bases and J lost 4; bases outside the gene matches: 6. From germline, CDR1 is MGHRA and CDR2 YSYEKL. This CDR3 has 15 residues. CDR3 nucleotide sequence: TGCGCCAGCAGCCTCCGGACAGGGGGGGGCACTGAAGCTTTCTTT. Protein: CASSLRTGGGTEAFF.

The V gene is TRBV6-1, the J gene TRBJ2-5, with D maybe TRBD2 (5 bases). V was clipped by 1 base and J by 7 bases, with 13 bases between them. The CDR3 contains 14 residues. CDR1 is MNHNS and CDR2 is SASEGT in the germline V gene. The CDR3 region has the DNA TGTGCCAGCAGTGAAGGACGCTCCGGAGGGACCCAGTACTTC. This translates into CASSEGRSGGTQYF.

The CDR3 loop is CATDRAYEQYF. The CDR3, as DNA: TGTGCCACGGACAGGGCCTACGAGCAGTACTTC. The chain joins TRBV10-3 to TRBJ2-7, with TRBD1 matching 8 bases. The V gene end was trimmed by 10 bases and the J gene end by 2 bases; junction bases not matched to a gene: 1. The germline V gene has CDR1 ENHRY and CDR2 SYGVKD. The CDR3 contains 11 residues.